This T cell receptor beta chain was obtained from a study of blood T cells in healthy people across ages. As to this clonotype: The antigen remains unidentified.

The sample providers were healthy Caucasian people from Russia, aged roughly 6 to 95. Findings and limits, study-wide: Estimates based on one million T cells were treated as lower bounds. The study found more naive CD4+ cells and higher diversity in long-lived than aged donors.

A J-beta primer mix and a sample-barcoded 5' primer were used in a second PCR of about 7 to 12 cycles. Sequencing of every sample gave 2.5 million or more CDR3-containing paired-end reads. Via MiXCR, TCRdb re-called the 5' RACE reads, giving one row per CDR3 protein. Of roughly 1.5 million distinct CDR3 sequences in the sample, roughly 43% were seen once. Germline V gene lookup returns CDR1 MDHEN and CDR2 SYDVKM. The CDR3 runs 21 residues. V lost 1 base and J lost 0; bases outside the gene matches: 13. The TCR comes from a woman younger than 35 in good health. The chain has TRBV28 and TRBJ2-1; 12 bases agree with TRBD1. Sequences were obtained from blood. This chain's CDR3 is CASSLSRRDRGQISSYNEQFF. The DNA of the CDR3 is TGTGCCAGCAGTTTATCCAGGAGGGACAGGGGGCAGATAAGCTCCTACAATGAGCAGTTCTTC.